The present T cell receptor beta chain was sequenced within a study of control samples from healthy donors and cancer patients. The protocol was immunoSEQ multiplex PCR, while the TCRdb copy is restricted to in-frame clones and leaves out a portion. The table includes over 150,000 clones, 85% to 95% detected once. V shed 4 bases and J 0 bases; nucleotides not matched to a gene: 2. CDR3 length: 14 residues. CDR1 is SGHKS and CDR2 is YYEKEE in the germline V gene (reference sequence). The TCR comes from a woman aged 18-29 years in good health. Sequenced material: blood. The V and J genes are TRBV5-5 and TRBJ2-3; the match to TRBD2 covers 7 bases. In nucleotides, the CDR3 is TGTGCCAGCAGCAGGGGAGGGAGCACAGATACGCAGTATTTT. This codes for CASSRGGSTDTQYF.